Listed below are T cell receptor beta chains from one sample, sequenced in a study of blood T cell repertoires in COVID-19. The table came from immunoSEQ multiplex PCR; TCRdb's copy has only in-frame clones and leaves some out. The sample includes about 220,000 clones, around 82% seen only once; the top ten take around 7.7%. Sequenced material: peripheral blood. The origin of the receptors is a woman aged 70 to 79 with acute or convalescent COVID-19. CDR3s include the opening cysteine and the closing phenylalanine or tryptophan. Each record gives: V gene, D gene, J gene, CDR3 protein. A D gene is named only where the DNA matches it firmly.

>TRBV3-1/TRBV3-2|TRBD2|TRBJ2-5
CASSQGAGGPGETQYF
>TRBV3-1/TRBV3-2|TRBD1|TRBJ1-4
CASSPTGGADEKLFF
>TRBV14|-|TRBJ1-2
CASSQEYSNYGYTF
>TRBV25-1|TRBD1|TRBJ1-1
CASSALNKGQGKTEAFF
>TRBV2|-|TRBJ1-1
CASMTNTEAFF
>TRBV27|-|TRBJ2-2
CASSLTRLTGELFF
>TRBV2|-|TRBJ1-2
CASSAFYGYTF
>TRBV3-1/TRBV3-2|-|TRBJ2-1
CASSQDGTRSYNEQFF
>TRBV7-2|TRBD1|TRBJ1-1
CASSRDRTNTEAFF
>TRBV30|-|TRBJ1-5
CAWTTGKGNQPQHF
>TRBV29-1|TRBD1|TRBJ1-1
CSATGTEVNTEAFF
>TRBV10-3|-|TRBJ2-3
CAISGGLGGTDTQYF
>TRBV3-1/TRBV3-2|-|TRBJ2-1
CASSPRGTSFIYNEQFF
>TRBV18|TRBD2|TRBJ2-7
CASSLGPGGYEQYF
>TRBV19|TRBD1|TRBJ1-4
CASSLGTGGGKLFF
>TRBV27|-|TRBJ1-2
CASSLETGRLDGYTF
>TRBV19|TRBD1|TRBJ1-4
CASSSRDRGREKLFF
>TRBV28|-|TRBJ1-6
CASSSPELDNSPLHF
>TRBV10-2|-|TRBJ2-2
CASSAGLRSGELFF
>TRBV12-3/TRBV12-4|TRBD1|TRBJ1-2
CASSLGQNYGYTF
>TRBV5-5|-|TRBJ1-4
CASSPGEGLPSGEKLFF
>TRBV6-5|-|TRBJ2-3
CASSPADTDTQYF
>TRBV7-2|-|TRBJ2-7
CASSHRRSGTYEQYF
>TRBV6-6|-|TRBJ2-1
CASSWKGRRSYNEQFF
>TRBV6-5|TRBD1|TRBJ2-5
CASSTGTVKQETQYF
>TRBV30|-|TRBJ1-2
CASYFLRGLGSYGYTF
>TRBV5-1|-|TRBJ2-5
CASSLVRETQYF
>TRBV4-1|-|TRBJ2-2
CATRPGDLNTGELFF
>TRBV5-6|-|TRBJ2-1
CASSLVGANEQFF
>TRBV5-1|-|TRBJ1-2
CASSRDTRNYGYTF
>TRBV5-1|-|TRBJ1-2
CASSLSDGYTF
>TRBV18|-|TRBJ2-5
CASSLRSGHQETQYF
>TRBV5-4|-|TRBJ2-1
CASSLDRNNEQFF
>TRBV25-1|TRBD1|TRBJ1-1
CASSDPRQGAGTEAFF
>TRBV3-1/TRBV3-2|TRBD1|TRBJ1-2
CASSPTRGQGSFQPYYGYTF
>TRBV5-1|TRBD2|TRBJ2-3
CASSDTAGETDTQYF
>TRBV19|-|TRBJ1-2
CASRPSGVPGGYTF
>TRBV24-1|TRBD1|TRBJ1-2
CATSGRGTEYGYTF
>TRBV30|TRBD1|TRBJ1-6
CAWSVFDRGVSSYNSPLHF
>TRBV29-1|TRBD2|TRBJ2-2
CSAGEGRHTGELFF